Presented here are 5 T cell receptor beta chains from one specimen sequenced in a study of cytomegalovirus exposure and HLA in healthy donors. Sequencing used immunoSEQ multiplex PCR; TCRdb keeps in-frame clones, though not all of them. The sample has around 98,000 clones, around 88% seen once. The material sequenced was PBMCs. The receptors here all came from a woman between 25 and 40 years old in good health and CMV-seronegative.

This clone was observed a handful of times. This rearrangement joins TRBV18 to TRBJ1-3; weak D call: TRBD1 (6 bases). Germline V lookup: CDR1 KGHSH, CDR2 LQKENI. Between the trimmed V and J ends, which lost 1 base and 2 bases, there was a span of 6 bases. The CDR3 is 14 amino acids. The CDR3 here is CASSPQGAGNTIYF. DNA for the CDR3: TGTGCCAGCTCACCACAGGGGGCTGGAAACACCATATATTTT.

V and J are TRBV6-1 and TRBJ2-1; 8 bases are a match to TRBD2. V lost 8 bases to trimming and J lost 9 bases; unmatched junction nucleotides: 9. There are 13 residues in the CDR3. Germline V gives CDR1 MNHNS, CDR2 SASEGT. The CDR3 DNA reads TGTGCCAGCTCAGCGGGAGTTCGTAGTGAGCAGTTCTTC. Translated: CASSAGVRSEQFF.

The rearrangement uses TRBV19 and TRBJ1-5; no clear D gene. V lost 0 bases and J lost 10, with 7 bases in between. In germline, CDR1 is LNHDA, CDR2 SQIVND (reference sequence). CDR3 length: 12 residues. The CDR3 bases are TGTGCCAGTAGTATAGAGGGAGAACCCCAGCATTTT. Translation gives CASSIEGEPQHF.

CDR3 protein: CASSFRALTDTQYF. CDR3 nucleotide sequence: TGTGCCAGCAGCTTCAGGGCCCTGACAGATACGCAGTATTTT. The chain links TRBV7-2 to TRBJ2-3; D perhaps matches TRBD1 (5 bases). V was shortened by 3 bases and J by 3 bases, with 10 bases between the two germline ends. The V gene's germline CDR1 is SGHTA and CDR2 FQGNSA. The CDR3 sequence is 14 residues long.

The V and J genes are TRBV7-6 and TRBJ2-3; possibly TRBD1 for D (5 bases). CDR1 and CDR2 from the germline V gene are SGHVS and FNYEAQ. Trimming removed 4 bases from V and 6 bases from J, with 14 bases in between. The CDR3 length is 14 residues. This chain's CDR3 is CASSSTGMGDTQYF. The CDR3 bases are TGTGCCAGCAGCTCAACAGGCATGGGTGATACGCAGTATTTT.